This entry describes one T cell receptor (beta chain). Its antigen is still unknown. No much larger clonotype is one base removed from it; base qualities were not supplied. The source of the sample is a study of cytomegalovirus exposure and HLA in healthy donors (TCRdb year 2017). Regarding the study in general: An earlier analysis of some 600 of the donors reported approximately 280 Gb of sequence data and 95 million to 120 million unique TCR beta sequences obtained from approximately 180 million T cells. An early release covering 500 to 750 HLA-typed donors comprised approximately 290 gigabases of sequencing data and around 86 million unique TCR sequences. Of the 300 to 500 genotyped donors, 75% to 85% were placed in the genetic ancestry cluster associated with self-reported Caucasian donors. The study aimed to test whether signatures of past pathogen exposure could be identified by cataloging public T cell receptors. The T cell repertoires of 700 or so subjects were profiled by immunosequencing and related to cytomegalovirus serostatus. Along with the roughly 700-subject first cohort, a separate validation cohort of over a hundred different subjects was used. The study combined high-throughput TCR immunosequencing, statistical association of individual TCRs with disease status, and machine learning to predict cytomegalovirus infection status. In a later analysis, previously published TCR beta repertoires from roughly 710 donors were re-analyzed and high-resolution HLA genotyping was added so that TCR occurrence patterns could be studied. The later analysis used no new phenotypic data to find candidate immune exposures, relying instead on TCR beta sequences and their occurrence across donors. To decide whether each TCR beta V gene segment behaved as functional or pseudogenic, an earlier analysis of some 600 of the donors relied on high-throughput TCR beta sequencing. Donor age, sex, ethnicity and CMV serostatus were compiled alongside the repertoire data. Genome-wide SNP genotypes for about 60% of the roughly 700 donors were used in a later genetic analysis, which treated that subset as a discovery cohort. Every repertoire in the discovery cohort had been generated on one and the same sequencing platform. Both class I and class II loci were covered by HLA typing, at four-digit resolution. The number of typed donors differed by locus: roughly 629-640 for A, B, C, DRB1 and DQB1; about 520 for DQA1; roughly 600 for DPA1; and around 470 for DPB1. Roughly 5 DR-DQ haplotypes were treated as single units for association and clustering because of strong linkage in the cohort. On average, roughly 200,000 unique TCR beta nucleotide sequences were sequenced per donor among a few hundred genotyped donors of the cohort, with approximately 18% of those sequences being non-productive. What the research found in general, with its limitations: Broadly in line with IMGT annotations, most TCR beta V segments showed up in productive rearrangements about 87% or about 30% of the time in an earlier analysis of around 600 of the donors. Sequencing depth was assumed to be roughly uniform across donors in the presence/absence analyses, though that assumption may not hold. Because HLA typing was missing for some donors at each locus, association tests included only the typed subset. At a false discovery rate of 0.05, a later analysis linked fewer than 20,000 TCR beta sequences to specific HLA alleles. Across donors, most TCR sequences were observed very rarely, whereas some public TCRs were present in many individuals. A few of the identified cytomegalovirus-associated TCR beta chains were confirmed in vitro to be specific for cytomegalovirus antigens. Strong co-occurrence of HLA alleles, especially DR and DQ, made assigning TCR associations to individual alleles difficult. An association between a missense DCLRE1C variant and V-gene and J-gene trimming of TCR beta chains was found in a later genetic analysis and replicated in an independent cohort. The study gave a list of about 160 TCR beta chains associated with cytomegalovirus. Because counts were too low, seventeen rarely observed V segments, including chromosome 9 orphons, were excluded from the earlier analysis of some 590 of the donors. According to a later analysis, TCR association rates differed among HLA loci, with DRB1 alleles showing the most associated TCRs and HLA-C alleles showing the fewest. A further reported finding was that TCR beta sequences accurately predicted the HLA-A and HLA-B alleles for most subjects in the first cohort. In this cohort, only TCR beta chains were sequenced, and detectable features were limited by the absence of alpha or paired-chain data. According to a later analysis, parvovirus B19, influenza, CMV and Epstein-Barr virus appeared linked to several top co-occurrence clusters. The only immune exposure information available for the cohort was CMV serostatus. Most CMV-associated TCR beta chains appeared to be HLA-restricted in a later analysis, and the HLA associations seemed to be driven largely by CMV exposure. The classifier was reported to diagnose cytomegalovirus status with high specificity and sensitivity in both the original and validation cohorts. Linkage disequilibrium might explain the correlated functional status among segregating V segments, but an unknown experimental factor could not be excluded. A later analysis found that HLA-associated TCR beta chains were more clonally expanded and had lower generation probabilities than equally common non-associated chains. Some IMGT-functional V segments, including TRBV6-2 and TRBV6-3, could not be distinguished by the 87-base-pair reads and were therefore excluded. According to a later genetic analysis, donors in an Asian-associated ancestry cluster had fewer N-insertions in productive TCRs than the roughly 700-donor mean. The authors suggested that the approach could potentially be extended to other disease states and immunological phenotypes. A cluster of highly shared sequence variants was judged likely to be a technical artifact of the sequencing pipeline.

CDR1 and CDR2 were assigned from the germline V gene as SGHVS and FNYEAQ. Counted from cysteine to phenylalanine, this CDR3 has 13 amino acids. Just CDR3 DNA is preserved here, 39 bases in frame from base 1. Trimming removed 4 bases from V and 5 bases from J, leaving 11 bases between the germline ends. Library preparation employed the immunoSEQ multiplex PCR assay. For the multiplex PCR, a mixture combining 60 forward primers for TCR Vbeta segments and 13 reverse primers for TCR Jbeta segments was used. The CDR3 region of rearranged TCR beta genes was amplified from genomic DNA with a multiplex PCR assay. The amplified TCR beta libraries were sequenced on the Illumina HiSeq System as 87-base-pair reads. The study's own analysis went as follows. Across the roughly 670 repertoires, a later analysis counted tens of millions of unique TCR beta chains, 8.5 million to 12 million of which were shared by at least two donors. Raw reads were error-corrected and collapsed into unique sequences with a nearest-neighbor algorithm that merged closely related sequences to remove PCR and sequencing errors. V, D and J gene segments were assigned by aligning CDR3 sequences to IMGT reference sequences. For a sequence to be retained, a match of at least six nucleotides was required to both a V gene segment and a J gene segment. Rearrangements were called productive when the CDR3 lacked stop codons and stayed in frame with V and J; all others were non-productive. CDR3 was defined by IMGT convention, running from the second conserved V-encoded cysteine to the conserved J-encoded phenylalanine. In an earlier analysis of 550 to 650 of the donors, sequences lacking an unambiguous match to a single V gene segment were excluded. An earlier analysis of several hundred of the donors called V segments functional above 56.7% productive rearrangements and segregating when the between-donor standard deviation exceeded 5%. To diagnose cytomegalovirus status from the catalog of TCR beta chain sequences, a statistical classification framework was built. V and J gene assignment, in a later analysis, came from comparing TCR nucleotide sequences with IMGT/GENE-DB human TR gene sequences. Using the TCRdist pipeline, a later analysis assigned CDR3 sequences along with most-parsimonious VDJ recombination scenarios. In a later analysis, each TCR beta chain was defined by its CDR3 amino acid sequence together with its V-gene family, and reads lacking a unique V-gene family were excluded. A later analysis removed 550 to 650 highly shared, low-generation-probability nucleotide sequences to deal with suspected cross-contamination and a sequencing artifact. In a later analysis, a clonal expansion index was calculated for each public chain from normalized within-repertoire ranks of inferred template counts. In a later analysis, generation probabilities were computed using a VDJ recombination model fitted to out-of-frame rearrangements, and the results were checked against IGoR. In a later analysis, hypergeometric tests were used to score TCR-TCR, TCR-HLA and TCR-CMV co-occurrence, with a repertoire-size bias correction applied to TCR pairs. In a later analysis, false discovery rates were estimated by permuting HLA or CMV assignments 20 times. A later analysis grouped co-occurring TCRs with DBSCAN, adding TCRdist sequence similarity when clustering within HLA-allele-positive subsets. Co-occurrence clustering excluded repertoires with fewer than 30,000 or more than 120,000 public chains, plus five with anomalous nucleotide sharing. Drawn from immuneACCESS, this table holds only the in-frame rearrangements with V and J called that TCRdb kept. Clones are partly lost; checked studies trace under half to an unresolved V gene and leave the rest unexplained. The V and J calls and clone size come from that table; D and trimming were worked out from the DNA. For this sample the table gives about 160,000 clones, of which 75% to 85% were detected only once. Of the sample, about 4.3% falls within the top ten clones.

The cohort was made up of approximately 700 healthy bone marrow donors. All cohort members were sampled while nominally healthy, although unrecorded immune exposures were likely present. The donor tested CMV seronegative and was one of the 352 seronegative cohort members. A peripheral blood sample was collected from each donor, and TCR beta sequencing was performed on peripheral blood mononuclear cells. Genomic DNA extraction from the blood cell samples was performed with the Qiagen DNeasy Blood Extraction Kit. The rearranged segments are TRBV7-6 and TRBJ1-1, with the D gene uncertain. This clonotype was obtained from a man younger than 45 in good health and CMV-seronegative. Sequencing input: PBMCs. The DNA reads TGTGCCAGCAGCTCCCCGGGAAATACTGAAGCTTTCTTT. This gives the protein CASSSPGNTEAFF. Full variable domain (CDR3 extended with the reference TRBV7-6 and TRBJ1-1 proteins): GAGVSQSPRYKVTKRGQDVALRCDPISGHVSLYWYRQALGQGPEFLTYFNYEAQQDKSGLPNDRFSAERPEGSISTLTIQRTEQRDSAMYRCASSSPGNTEAFFGQGTRLTVV.